Reported below is one T cell receptor (beta chain). The antigen is undetermined. The source of the sample is a study of T cells in Graves' hyperthyroidism and ophthalmopathy. General study points: Expanded thyroid clonotypes (above 0.001) were mostly also found in blood. A model built on 13 V-J features separated ophthalmopathy from stable hyperthyroidism. With a median lead of 6.5 months before onset, the model predicted ophthalmopathy.

TCR beta CDR3 region amplification was performed from RNA transcripts. HTBI primers were employed in a first-round RT-PCR of the TCR CDR3. From the multiplex PCR reads, TCRdb called clonotypes with MiXCR, one entry per CDR3 protein. The table records just under 750,000 distinct CDR3 sequences, 35% of them present only once. The CDR3 covers 15 residues. Germline V lookup: CDR1 MNHEY, CDR2 SVGAGI. V was shortened by 3 bases and J by 4 bases, with 13 bases between the two germline ends. From around 11 ml of fresh peripheral blood, PBMCs were isolated. The rearrangement uses TRBV6-5 and TRBJ1-3; D gene unclear. Sample: blood. The clonotype was recovered from a woman aged 40-49 years with Graves' hyperthyroidism. The CDR3 loop is CASSYSWGSGNTIYF. The CDR3 bases are TGTGCCAGCAGTTATTCCTGGGGTTCCGGAAACACCATATATTTT.